The 15 T cell receptor beta chains below come from one sample, sequenced in a study of a mutant IDH1 vaccine in newly diagnosed glioma. These receptors' targets are unknown. Profiling relied on immunoSEQ multiplex PCR, and the TCRdb table lists in-frame clones only, not all of them. The table records 35,000 to 40,000 clones, 81% of them present only once. Time point given: week 23, last vaccination. Each dose of the vaccine consisted of 300 ug of mutant IDH1 20-mer peptide, with topical imiquimod. Sequences were derived from PBMCs, sampled from a glioma patient whose treatment included an IDH1 peptide vaccine. The receptors were sampled from a man aged 40-50 years with glioma.

The chain has TRBV27 and TRBJ2-7; 7 nucleotides match TRBD1. V was pared by 6 bases and J by 2 bases, with 7 bases of the junction left unmatched. Germline loops: CDR1 MNHEY, CDR2 SMNVEV (reference sequence). This CDR3 spans 14 amino acids. CDR3 residues: CASRLQGLPYEQYF. CDR3 nucleotides: TGTGCCAGCAGACTACAGGGGCTCCCCTACGAGCAGTACTTC.

The rearrangement links TRBV7-2 to TRBJ2-1, with D tentatively TRBD2 (5 bases). This CDR3 is 14 amino acids long. Germline CDR1 and CDR2: SGHTA and FQGNSA. Trimming shortened V by 5 bases and J by 0 bases, and 8 bases separated the two germline ends. CDR3 sequence: CASSREGSYNEQFF. CDR3 in DNA: TGTGCCAGCAGCCGAGAGGGCTCCTACAATGAGCAGTTCTTC.

This clone was found once. The gene calls are TRBV7-2 and TRBJ1-1, with a weak D call TRBD1 (5 bases). V lost 5 bases, J lost 0 bases, and 7 bases lay in between. This CDR3 contains 13 residues. The germline gives CDR1 SGHTA, CDR2 FQGNSA. The CDR3 bases are TGTGCCAGCAGCAGACAGATGAACACTGAAGCTTTCTTT. Translating it yields CASSRQMNTEAFF.

This clone was seen a single time. The rearrangement joins TRBV4-1 to TRBJ2-7; 10 bases match TRBD2. V was pared by 3 bases and J by 6 bases, with 11 bases of the junction left unmatched. The CDR3 has 16 residues. Germline values: CDR1 MGHRA, CDR2 YSYEKL. CDR3 sequence: CASSHWLAGDRREQYF. The CDR3 DNA reads TGCGCCAGCAGCCATTGGCTAGCGGGAGATCGGCGCGAGCAGTACTTC.

This clone was detected once. The chain links TRBV19 to TRBJ1-6, with no clear D. The ends were cut back, 3 bases at V and 7 bases at J, with 7 bases in the middle. Per the germline V gene, CDR1 is LNHDA and CDR2 is SQIVND (reference sequence). The CDR3 consists of 13 residues. The DNA for the CDR3 is TGTGCCAGTAGTATCCAAGAAAATTCACCCCTCCACTTT. Translated: CASSIQENSPLHF. The full variable domain, with the rest looked up from reference TRBV19 and TRBJ1-6, is DGGITQSPKYLFRKEGQNVTLSCEQNLNHDAMYWYRQDPGQGLRLIYYSQIVNDFQKGDIAEGYSVSREKKESFPLTVTSAQKNPTAFYLCASSIQENSPLHFGNGTRLTVT.

DNA for the CDR3: TGCGCCAGCAGCACTCCCCGGGACAGGGAAAACAATGAGCAGTTCTTC. Amino acids: CASSTPRDRENNEQFF. The chain links TRBV5-1 to TRBJ2-1, with 9 bases matching TRBD1. The CDR3 is 16 residues long. Germline CDR1 is SGHRS and CDR2 is YFSETQ. V dropped 4 bases and J dropped 5; count of bases not matched to a gene: 10.

This chain connects TRBV4-1 to TRBJ1-1; D call uncertain. The CDR3 has 13 amino acids. Germline CDR1 reads MGHRA; CDR2 reads YSYEKL. Trimming cost V 0 bases and J 8 bases, with 10 bases left between them. CDR3 sequence: CASSQDRGREAFF. DNA of the CDR3: TGCGCCAGCAGCCAAGATCGTGGCCGGGAAGCTTTCTTT.

There are a few counts of this clone. The V and J genes are TRBV14 and TRBJ2-5, with 7 bases matching TRBD2. With V trimmed by 3 bases and J by 4 bases, 14 bases remained unmatched. Germline CDR1 SGHDN, CDR2 FVKESK. This CDR3 region has 17 residues. CDR3 protein: CASSHLLAGEGRETQYF. The CDR3 nucleotides are TGTGCCAGCAGCCATCTTCTCGCGGGAGAAGGTCGAGAGACCCAGTACTTC.

This chain joins TRBV7-8 and TRBJ2-7; 9 nucleotides align to TRBD1. Germline V CDR1 and CDR2: SGHVS, FQNEAQ. V trimming: 0 bases; J trimming: 4 bases; junction bases outside the gene matches: 1. The CDR3 has 14 residues. DNA of the CDR3: TGTGCCAGCAGCTTAGCGGACAGGGGTTACGAGCAGTACTTC. Its translation: CASSLADRGYEQYF.

Note on this clone: Relative to the germline gene, one junction end is altered; a read error may explain this. The J gene is TRBJ1-5, the V gene TRBV6-5, with D tentatively TRBD1 (5 bases). CDR1 and CDR2 (germline): MNHEY, SVGAGI. CDR3 length: 13 amino acids. The CDR3 region has the DNA TGTGTCAGCAGTTACTCCAGGGATCAGCCCCAGCATTTT. It yields the protein CVSSYSRDQPQHF.

This clone appeared a single time. This chain's CDR3 is CASNGAAGLLTDTQYF. CDR3 in DNA: TGTGCCAGTAATGGAGCAGCGGGACTACTCACAGATACGCAGTATTTT. The gene calls are TRBV19 and TRBJ2-3, with 7 bases that match TRBD2. The CDR3 runs to 16 residues. CDR1 is LNHDA and CDR2 is SQIVND in the germline V gene (reference sequence). V was pared by 7 bases and J by 2 bases, with 12 bases of the junction left unmatched.

The gene calls are TRBV18 and TRBJ1-2; tentative D call: TRBD1 (6 bases). Deletions cut 1 base from V and 6 bases from J, with 12 bases between. CDR1 and CDR2 (germline): KGHSH, LQKENI. The length of the CDR3 is 14 residues. Written as DNA, the CDR3 is TGTGCCAGCTCACCACTTACGGGGGCAGATGGCTACACCTTC. This encodes CASSPLTGADGYTF.

This chain joins TRBV4-1 and TRBJ2-2; D not certain. CDR1 and CDR2 (germline): MGHRA, YSYEKL. Between the trimmed V and J ends, which lost 7 bases and 2 bases, there was a span of 14 bases. CDR3 size: 15 residues. CDR3 sequence reads: CASMSLIVNTGELFF. In DNA form, the CDR3 reads TGCGCCAGCATGAGTTTGATCGTAAACACCGGGGAGCTGTTTTTT.

This chain connects TRBV6-1 to TRBJ1-1, with D uncertain. The V end lost 7 bases, the J end lost 0 bases, and 12 bases lay between the germline ends. From germline, CDR1 is MNHNS and CDR2 SASEGT. CDR3 length: 14 amino acids. CDR3 nucleotide sequence: TGTGCCAGCAACCTAGGAAAGGTGAACACTGAAGCTTTCTTT. Amino acid sequence: CASNLGKVNTEAFF.

V is TRBV4-3 and J is TRBJ1-5; 9 positions agree with TRBD1. V was clipped by 1 base and J by 11 bases; unmatched bases: 9. This CDR3 has 15 residues. Looked up from germline, CDR1 is LGHNA and CDR2 is YSLEER. CDR3 sequence reads: CASSQGTGAQSAQHF. DNA of the CDR3: TGCGCCAGCAGCCAAGGGACAGGGGCCCAATCAGCCCAGCATTTT.